This T cell receptor (beta chain) originates from a study of early T cells in non-severe SARS-CoV-2 infection (dated by TCRdb to about 2021). About the full investigation: Because TCR sequencing was done on bulk RNA from unsorted whole blood, the alpha and beta chains could not be paired. Paper-wide results and their limitations: VDJdb matching was skewed toward anti-spike CD8 responses and likely underestimated virus-specific expansions, missing private and CD4 specificities.

The germline V gene supplies CDR1 LGHNT and CDR2 FRNRAP. V is pared back by 2 bases and J by 1 base, with 18 bases lying between the germline termini. The CDR3 has 18 amino acids, counting the end cysteine and phenylalanine. The kept DNA is CDR3 alone, 54 bases in frame from the first base. The library was built by means of 5' RACE. The listed sequencing device is NextSeq 500. In the TCR library protocol, unique molecular identifiers were attached to individual cDNA molecules to correct for PCR bias and sequencing error. Both TCR alpha and beta chains were sequenced, and tight co-correlation was observed between alpha and beta sequence abundances in each sample. For the original study's pipeline: Decombinator V4 was used to annotate TCR sequences for V gene, J gene and CDR3. Expanded TCRs were defined as changing significantly between any two time points under a Poisson model with p below 0.0001. Abundances of TCRs were expressed as counts per million after normalisation to the total number of TCRs sequenced in each sample. MAIT TCRs were defined by TRAV1-2 paired with TRAJ12, TRAJ20 or TRAJ33, and iNKT TCRs by TRAV10 paired with TRAJ18. VDJdb, accessed 1 November 2021, was searched for CMV, EBV and SARS-CoV-2 annotated TCRs, excluding TCRs annotated for multiple antigens. TCRdb trimmed the raw reads at Q25, called clones with MiXCR and kept productive beta chains. Every entry covers one CDR3 protein and lists the most common genes and DNA from its rows. The V and J calls and clone size are TCRdb's, not the authors'. The sample has roughly 61,000 distinct CDR3 sequences on record, about 10% of them singletons. Approximately 9% of the sample is in the top ten clones.

This clonotype was counted at least ten times. It lacks a known antigen. Base qualities are not recorded, but no much larger clone differs from it by a single base. This was a case-control study nested in a cohort of healthcare workers in London, UK, who had nasopharyngeal swab PCR tests and blood samples taken every week. Between 23 and 31 March 2020, the week of the UK lockdown, healthcare workers were enrolled and then followed up weekly for as long as 16 weeks. Input material: whole blood. The receptor chain draws on TRBV12-5 and TRBJ1-5; a tentative D match to TRBD1 spans 5 bases. The TCR was taken from an adult who was a healthcare worker with PCR-confirmed SARS-CoV-2 infection or an uninfected control (not recorded which). The CDR3 protein: CASGLNVVGAGSNQPQHF. Here is the DNA: TGTGCTAGTGGTTTGAATGTGGTAGGGGCTGGGAGCAATCAGCCCCAGCATTTT.